Shown below are 2 T cell receptor beta chains from a single sample sequenced in a study of blood T cell repertoires in COVID-19. The assay was immunoSEQ multiplex PCR, and TCRdb's table has in-frame clones only and misses some. The sample includes about 62,000 clones, approximately 92% of them seen just once. Source material: peripheral blood. The receptors originated from a human donor in a cohort sampled during active COVID-19.

The chain recombines TRBV19 with TRBJ2-2; no clear D. V was clipped by 7 bases and J by 0 bases, with 6 bases between them. This CDR3 has 13 residues. Germline CDR1 is LNHDA and CDR2 is SQIVND (reference sequence). CDR3 sequence: CASNPSNTGELFF. The CDR3 DNA sequence: TGTGCCAGTAATCCCTCGAACACCGGGGAGCTGTTTTTT.

The V and J genes are TRBV15 and TRBJ2-5; no firm D call. Germline V CDR1 and CDR2: LNHNV, YYDKDF (reference sequence). The CDR3 has 16 residues. V gave up 3 bases and J gave up 2 bases, with 16 bases separating them. The CDR3 loop is CATSRVRLTPQETQYF. In nucleotides, the CDR3 is TGTGCCACCAGCAGGGTAAGACTGACGCCGCAAGAGACCCAGTACTTC.